This T cell receptor (beta chain) was sequenced for a study of PD-L1 blockade in urothelial cancer (dated by TCRdb to between 2016 and 2019). In the study overall: Therapy was started at some point between 2013 and 2015 for all patients, and atezolizumab 1,200 mg was administered intravenously every 3 weeks. Durable clinical benefit was achieved by nine patients but not by the remaining 20. The study, an exploratory multi-omic analysis, examined somatic, immune and clinical correlates of response to PD-L1 blockade with atezolizumab in urothelial cancer. Durable clinical benefit meant progression-free survival longer than 6 months, and TCR features were also tested against progression-free and overall survival. Pretreatment tumor samples and matched peripheral blood, collected serially before and after atezolizumab treatment, underwent TCR sequencing. Blood samples were analyzed at two time points: 3 weeks after treatment start (second dose) and 6 weeks after treatment start. Pretreatment blood TCR-seq was available for nearly 30 patients, at least one posttreatment blood collection was obtained for about 24 patients, and tumor TCR-seq was available for about 24 patients. Patients had an ECOG performance status of 0 or 1 and had received between 0 and 3 prior chemotherapy regimens. Whole exome sequencing and RNA sequencing of pretreatment tumors were performed alongside TCR sequencing in the same patients. About nine tenths of the roughly 29 patients were identified as males with urothelial cancer of bladder origin, and a prior smoking history was reported by 18 of 29 patients. A median of around 150,000 T cells and some 84,000 unique TCRs was obtained from blood samples, and a median clonality of roughly 0.08 was observed. What the work shows at the level of the full study, not this receptor alone: Because of the small sample size (n ≈ 29) and the many exploratory analyses performed, the results are intended to be regarded as hypothesis-generating. Among patients with durable benefit, tumor-associated TCR clones showed greater expansion in peripheral blood 3 weeks after treatment started (n ≈ 23, p = 0.022). Improved progression-free and overall survival was found to be associated with pretreatment peripheral blood TCR clonality below the median.

Note on this clone: Its antigen has not been determined. No base-level quality is on record; no much larger clone is a single base apart.

Synthetic TCR analog templates were spiked into each PCR so that absolute template abundance could be estimated from read counts. TCRbeta CDR3 regions were amplified from genomic DNA with bias-controlled V and J gene primers using the immunoSEQ assay. Sequencing of rearranged TCRbeta segments was done at approximately 20X coverage. Processing in the source paper ran as follows. Sequencing errors were corrected by clustering, and CDR3s were annotated against IMGT so that V, D and J genes could be assigned. Out-of-frame and stop-codon sequences were excluded, and only productive TCRbeta rearrangements were used in downstream analyses. Clonality was computed as one minus Shannon entropy normalized by the log of the number of unique productive sequences. Clones differing between time points or between blood and tumor were identified by Fisher's exact test with Benjamini-Hochberg correction at adjusted p below 0.01. The immuneACCESS repertoire file appears here via TCRdb, limited to in-frame rearrangements. These files lack a portion of the clones; in checked studies, under half of the deficit traces to unresolved V genes, and the cause of the others is not known. D and trimming were read from the DNA, whereas the V and J calls and clone size are those reported in that table. The sample data list around 80,000 clones, and around 93% of these were observed just once. Of the sample, around 0.9% falls within the top ten clones.

V loses 2 bases at its end and J loses 3 bases; junction bases beyond the gene matches: 6. The CDR3 spans 17 residues, from the cysteine through the phenylalanine. The retained sequence is limited to the CDR3, 51 bases, with the frame set at the first base. The germline V gene yields SGHRS for CDR1 and YFSETQ for CDR2. Sample time point, as interpreted from the label and publication: peripheral blood 6 weeks after treatment start. A cohort of approximately 30 patients with locally advanced or metastatic urothelial carcinoma, treated at Memorial Sloan Kettering on a trial protocol, was included. Peripheral blood mononuclear cells were collected pretreatment and during treatment, at between 1 and 8 total time points per patient. The Qiagen DNeasy Blood extraction kit was used to purify genomic DNA from total PBMCs and tumor samples. PBMCs were collected pretreatment and during treatment, and were isolated and stored as previously described.

The sequencing here drew on PBMCs, taken around atezolizumab (anti-PD-L1) treatment. This sequence uses TRBV5-1 and TRBJ2-1; 12 central bases correspond to TRBD2. The sequence was obtained from an elderly woman with urothelial cancer. The sequenced DNA is TGCGCCAGCAGCTTTCTTACTAGCGGGGGGAACTACAATGAGCAGTTCTTC. Its translation is CASSFLTSGGNYNEQFF. With the rest looked up from the reference TRBV5-1 and TRBJ2-1 genes rather than sequenced, the full variable domain is KAGVTQTPRYLIKTRGQQVTLSCSPISGHRSVSWYQQTPGQGLQFLFEYFSETQRNKGNFPGRFSGRQFSNSRSEMNVSTLELGDSALYLCASSFLTSGGNYNEQFFGPGTRLTVL.